The T cell receptor beta chain under discussion was sequenced for a study of blood T cell repertoires in COVID-19. Profiled with immunoSEQ multiplex PCR; TCRdb holds only in-frame clones, not every one. The sample shows nearly 200,000 clones, roughly 79% of them seen only once. This CDR3 is built from 16 residues. Germline V gene lookup returns CDR1 MGHDK and CDR2 SYGVNS. V shed 6 bases and J 6 bases; nucleotides not matched to a gene: 11. Sequencing input: peripheral blood. The V call is TRBV25-1, the J call TRBJ1-4, with 9 positions matching TRBD1. This sequence originates from a human donor with acute or convalescent COVID-19. The donor label of this sample is uncertain. The CDR3 DNA is TGTGCCAGCAGCCCGGGACAGGGAAGGGGATATGAAAAACTGTTTTTT. Translating gives CASSPGQGRGYEKLFF.